Listed below are T cell receptor beta chains from one sample, sequenced in a study of blood T cell repertoires in COVID-19. Method: immunoSEQ multiplex PCR; TCRdb's copy keeps in-frame clones and lacks some. In the table there are almost 55,000 clones, 75% to 90% of which are singletons. Sequencing input: peripheral blood. The receptors were sampled from a human donor in a cohort sampled during active COVID-19. Both conserved end residues are part of each CDR3. D genes are given only for firm matches. Only some rows state a clone size, as once, few, many or a class for expanded clones.

size,V,D,J,DNA,CDR3
NA,TRBV7-3,TRBD1,TRBJ1-2,TGTGCCAGCGGATCGAGGGGAGACAGGGATCATGGCTACACCTTC,CASGSRGDRDHGYTF
once,TRBV28,NA,TRBJ2-7,TGTGCCAGCAGTTTAGGAGGCGGCTACGAGCAGTACTTC,CASSLGGGYEQYF
NA,TRBV29-1,NA,TRBJ1-4,TGCAGCGTTGATCCAGGGGCAGATGAAAAACTGTTTTTT,CSVDPGADEKLFF
NA,TRBV6-1,NA,TRBJ1-2,TGTGCCAGCAGTGAAGAACTTGGCTACACCTTC,CASSEELGYTF
few,TRBV2,NA,TRBJ2-1,TGTGCCAGCAGTGACCCGACAGATTATCTTACCTACAATGAGCAGTTCTTC,CASSDPTDYLTYNEQFF
few,TRBV29-1,TRBD2,TRBJ2-1,TGCAGCTCCCGCGGCGGGGGGGCTATATATGAGCAGTTCTTC,CSSRGGGAIYEQFF
NA,TRBV7-8,NA,TRBJ1-5,TGTGCCAGCAGCCCCCGAAACAGGGAGGGTCAGCCCCAGCATTTT,CASSPRNREGQPQHF
NA,TRBV6-5,TRBD1,TRBJ1-5,TGTGCCAGCAGTTGGACAGGAGGGGGCAATCAGCCCCAGCATTTT,CASSWTGGGNQPQHF
few,TRBV19,NA,TRBJ2-7,TGTGCCAGTAGTACGCAACCGGGGTACGAGCAGTACTTC,CASSTQPGYEQYF
NA,TRBV3-1/TRBV3-2,NA,TRBJ1-1,TGTGCCAGCAGCCAACAGGGCAGCCCGAACACTGAAGCTTTCTTT,CASSQQGSPNTEAFF
NA,TRBV29-1,TRBD1,TRBJ1-1,TGCAGCGTTGGCGGAAAGGACAGGGTCACTGAAGCTTTCTTT,CSVGGKDRVTEAFF
once,TRBV2,TRBD1,TRBJ1-1,TGTGCCAGCAGCCAAGCAGGCGGGACAGAGACTTTCTTT,CASSQAGGTETFF
NA,TRBV11-2,TRBD2,TRBJ2-4,TGTGCCAGCAGCTTGGGACTAGAAAACATTCAGTACTTC,CASSLGLENIQYF
NA,TRBV29-1,NA,TRBJ2-5,TGCAGCGTTGATCGTCAGGGGGAGACCCAGTACTTC,CSVDRQGETQYF
few,TRBV4-2,TRBD1,TRBJ2-7,TGTGCCAGCAGGGACAGGGGTTCCTACGAGCAGTACTTC,CASRDRGSYEQYF
NA,TRBV28,NA,TRBJ2-6,TGTGCCAGCAGCCCCGCTGGAGCTGGGGCCAACGTCCTGACTTTC,CASSPAGAGANVLTF
NA,TRBV10-2,TRBD2,TRBJ2-2,TGCGCCAGCAGTGAGTGGATTCTAGCGGGGGGGCTTACCGGGGAGCTGTTTTTT,CASSEWILAGGLTGELFF
once,TRBV9,TRBD1,TRBJ1-2,TGTGCCAGCAGCGATGGGACAGTCTATGGCTACACCTTC,CASSDGTVYGYTF
few,TRBV3-1/TRBV3-2,NA,TRBJ1-4,TGTGCCAGCAGCCAGAGTGAAAAACTGTTTTTT,CASSQSEKLFF
NA,TRBV6-5,TRBD2,TRBJ2-2,TGTGCCAGCGAAACTGGCGGGAGAGGTGCCGGGGAGCTGTTTTTT,CASETGGRGAGELFF
once,TRBV7-2,TRBD1,TRBJ2-1,TGTGCCAGTGTAGCCGGGACAGGGTCCTACAATGAGCAGTTCTTC,CASVAGTGSYNEQFF
NA,TRBV9,NA,TRBJ2-5,TGTGCCAGCAGCCGGGACTTAGAGACCCAGTACTTC,CASSRDLETQYF
NA,TRBV7-8,TRBD1,TRBJ2-7,TGTGCCAGCAGCCGGATAGGGACAGGATGGGAGCAGTACTTC,CASSRIGTGWEQYF
NA,TRBV9,NA,TRBJ2-1,TGTGCCAGCAGCCTCGGGGGGCGCTCCTACAATGAGCAGTTCTTC,CASSLGGRSYNEQFF
once,TRBV28,NA,TRBJ2-7,TGTGCCAGCGCCGGACTGACCTTGCAGGAGCAGTACTTC,CASAGLTLQEQYF
NA,TRBV19,TRBD1,TRBJ2-2,TGTGCCAGTAGTAGATTGTGGGAACGACAGGGTACCGGGGAGCTGTTTTTT,CASSRLWERQGTGELFF
NA,TRBV11-2,NA,TRBJ1-2,TGTGCCAGCAGCCCCTCCTACTATGGCTACACCTTC,CASSPSYYGYTF
NA,TRBV18,TRBD1,TRBJ2-3,TGTGCCAGCTCACCACCGACGACAGGGGGACTCACAGATACGCAGTATTTT,CASSPPTTGGLTDTQYF
NA,TRBV9,TRBD2,TRBJ2-2,TGTGCCAGCGGGGGGACTAGCGGGGCCACCGGGGAGCTGTTTTTT,CASGGTSGATGELFF
NA,TRBV7-2,NA,TRBJ2-3,TGTGCCAGCAGCCCATCTCCTAGAGCAGATACGCAGTATTTT,CASSPSPRADTQYF
few,TRBV5-4,NA,TRBJ2-5,TGTGCCAGCGGCCCGGACACTTATCACGGAGAGACCCAGTACTTC,CASGPDTYHGETQYF
NA,TRBV4-1,TRBD2,TRBJ2-3,TGCGCCAGCAGCCAAGCCCCTAGCGGGGGCACAGATACGCAGTATTTT,CASSQAPSGGTDTQYF
NA,TRBV12-3/TRBV12-4,NA,TRBJ2-3,TGTGCCAGCACCCCCAGGCCCACAGATACGCAGTATTTT,CASTPRPTDTQYF
NA,TRBV7-6,TRBD2,TRBJ2-3,TGTGCCAGCAGCTTCAGCGGGGGGGCCGGGGGCACAGATACGCAGTATTTT,CASSFSGGAGGTDTQYF
NA,TRBV28,NA,TRBJ1-2,TGTGCCAGCAGCCTCGGAGGGGCCGTCAGCGGCTACACCTTC,CASSLGGAVSGYTF
NA,TRBV24-1,NA,TRBJ2-2,TGTGCCACCAGTAAGGGCCCCACAGGCGGGGAGCTGTTTTTT,CATSKGPTGGELFF
NA,TRBV27,NA,TRBJ2-7,TGTGCCAGCAGTCCAGACAGGTGGCGCTCCTACGAGCAGTACTTC,CASSPDRWRSYEQYF
NA,TRBV28,TRBD2,TRBJ2-1,TGTGCCAGCAGTTTAAGGCTCCCCGGGGGGTCCGAGCAGTTCTTC,CASSLRLPGGSEQFF
NA,TRBV5-5,NA,TRBJ1-1,TGTGCCAGCAGCTTGACAATGGGGCCAGGGGAAGCTTTCTTT,CASSLTMGPGEAFF
NA,TRBV5-1,TRBD1,TRBJ2-7,TGCGCCAGCAGCTTGTTGGCCAGGGGGCAGTACGAGCAGTACTTC,CASSLLARGQYEQYF
NA,TRBV19,TRBD1,TRBJ1-1,TGTGCCAGTAGGACAGGGCGGGAAGACACTGAAGCTTTCTTT,CASRTGREDTEAFF